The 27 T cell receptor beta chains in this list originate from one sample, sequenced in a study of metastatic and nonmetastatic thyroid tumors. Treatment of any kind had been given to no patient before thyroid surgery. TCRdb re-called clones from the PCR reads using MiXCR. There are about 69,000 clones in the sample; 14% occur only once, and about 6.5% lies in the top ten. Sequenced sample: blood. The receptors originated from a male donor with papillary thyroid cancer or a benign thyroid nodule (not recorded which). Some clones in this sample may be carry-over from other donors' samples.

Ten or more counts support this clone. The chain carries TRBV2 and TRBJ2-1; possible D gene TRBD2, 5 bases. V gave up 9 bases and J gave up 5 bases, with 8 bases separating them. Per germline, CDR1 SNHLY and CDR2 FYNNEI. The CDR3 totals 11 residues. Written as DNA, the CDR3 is TGTGCCAGTGGAGGACACAATGAGCAGTTCTTC. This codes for CASGGHNEQFF.

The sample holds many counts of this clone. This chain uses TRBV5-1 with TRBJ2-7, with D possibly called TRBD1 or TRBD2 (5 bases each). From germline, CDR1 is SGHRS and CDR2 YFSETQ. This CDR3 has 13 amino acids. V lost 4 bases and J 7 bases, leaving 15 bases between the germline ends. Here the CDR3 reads CASSVTGDGEQYV. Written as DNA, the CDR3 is TGCGCCAGCAGCGTAACCGGGGACGGGGAGCAGTACGTC.

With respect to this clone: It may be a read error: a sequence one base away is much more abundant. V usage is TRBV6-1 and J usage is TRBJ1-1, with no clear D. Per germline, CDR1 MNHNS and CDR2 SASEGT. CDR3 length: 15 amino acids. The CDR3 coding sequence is TGTGCCAGCAGTGATGTCCCCCGGACGAACACTGAATCTTTCTTC. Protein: CASSDVPRTNTESFF.

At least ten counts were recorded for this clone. CDR3: CAWSPPAGEQYF. The CDR3 DNA is TGTGCCTGGAGTCCCCCGGCGGGGGAGCAGTACTTC. The chain joins TRBV30 to TRBJ2-7; D is perhaps TRBD2 (6 bases). Germline V lookup: CDR1 GTSNPN, CDR2 SVGIG (reference sequence). Trimming shortened V by 2 bases and J by 7 bases, and 12 bases separated the two germline ends. There are 12 residues in the CDR3.

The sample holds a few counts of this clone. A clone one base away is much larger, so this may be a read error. The CDR3 sequence is CASSSGDDTRYF. In DNA, the CDR3 is TGTGCCAGCAGCTCGGGAGACGATACGCGGTATTTT. The V and J genes are TRBV7-2 and TRBJ2-3; weak D call: TRBD2 (6 bases). The CDR3 is 12 residues long. CDR1 SGHTA and CDR2 FQGNSA come from the germline V gene.

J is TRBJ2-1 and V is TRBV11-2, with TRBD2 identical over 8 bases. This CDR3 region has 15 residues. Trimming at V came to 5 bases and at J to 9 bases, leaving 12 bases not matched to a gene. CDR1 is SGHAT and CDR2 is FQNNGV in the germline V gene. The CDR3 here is CASSQTSGGLGEQFF. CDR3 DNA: TGTGCCAGCAGCCAGACCAGCGGGGGCCTGGGTGAGCAGTTCTTC.

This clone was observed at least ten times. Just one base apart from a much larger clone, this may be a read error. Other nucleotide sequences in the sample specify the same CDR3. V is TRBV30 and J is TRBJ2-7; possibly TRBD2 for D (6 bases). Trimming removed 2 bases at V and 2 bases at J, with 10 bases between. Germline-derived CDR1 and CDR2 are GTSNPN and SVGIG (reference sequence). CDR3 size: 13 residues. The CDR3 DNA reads TGTGCCTGGAGTTCGGGGAGGCCCTACGAGCAGTACTTC. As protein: CAWSSGRPYEQYF.

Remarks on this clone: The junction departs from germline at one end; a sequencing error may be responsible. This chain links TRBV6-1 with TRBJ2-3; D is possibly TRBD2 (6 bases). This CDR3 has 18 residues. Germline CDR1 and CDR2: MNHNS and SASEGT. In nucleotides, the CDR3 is TGTGCCAGCAGTGAAGCACCTAGCGTGAGGTCTAGCACATATACGCAGTATTTT. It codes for CASSEAPSVRSSTYTQYF.

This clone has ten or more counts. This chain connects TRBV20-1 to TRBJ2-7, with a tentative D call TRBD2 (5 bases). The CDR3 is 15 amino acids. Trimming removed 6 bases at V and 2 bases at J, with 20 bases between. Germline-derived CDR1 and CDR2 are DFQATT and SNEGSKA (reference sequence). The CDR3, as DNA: TGCAGTGCCAACGGTTGGCGGGCCGCAGCCTACGAGCAGTACTTC. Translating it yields CSANGWRAAAYEQYF.

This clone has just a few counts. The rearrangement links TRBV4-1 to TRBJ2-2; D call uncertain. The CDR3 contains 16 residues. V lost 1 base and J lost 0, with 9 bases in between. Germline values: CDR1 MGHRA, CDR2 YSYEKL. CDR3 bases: TGCGCCAGCAGCCAAGCGGCCTATACGAACACCGGGGAGCTGTTTTTT. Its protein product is CASSQAAYTNTGELFF.

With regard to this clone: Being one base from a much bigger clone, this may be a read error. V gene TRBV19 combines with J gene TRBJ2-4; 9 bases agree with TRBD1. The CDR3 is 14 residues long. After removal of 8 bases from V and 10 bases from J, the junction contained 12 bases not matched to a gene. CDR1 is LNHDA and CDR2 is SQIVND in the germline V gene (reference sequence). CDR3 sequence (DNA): TGTGCCAGTCGACAACAGGGGGCTGGAAAAATTCAGTACTTC. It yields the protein CASRQQGAGKIQYF.

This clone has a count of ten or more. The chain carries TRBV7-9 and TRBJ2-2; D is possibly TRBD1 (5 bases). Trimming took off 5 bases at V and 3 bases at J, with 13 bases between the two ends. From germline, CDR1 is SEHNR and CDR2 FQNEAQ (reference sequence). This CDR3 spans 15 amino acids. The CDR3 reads CASSVPAGYTGELFF. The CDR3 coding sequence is TGTGCCAGCAGCGTCCCGGCAGGGTACACCGGGGAGCTGTTTTTT.

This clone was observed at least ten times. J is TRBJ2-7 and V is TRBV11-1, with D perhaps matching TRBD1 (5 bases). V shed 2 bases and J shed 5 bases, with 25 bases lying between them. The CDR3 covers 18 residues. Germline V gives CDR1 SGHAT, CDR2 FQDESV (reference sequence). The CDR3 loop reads CASSLPRPEFQGLNEQYV. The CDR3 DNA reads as TGTGCCAGCAGCTTACCCCGACCCGAGTTTCAGGGTTTGAACGAGCAGTACGTC.

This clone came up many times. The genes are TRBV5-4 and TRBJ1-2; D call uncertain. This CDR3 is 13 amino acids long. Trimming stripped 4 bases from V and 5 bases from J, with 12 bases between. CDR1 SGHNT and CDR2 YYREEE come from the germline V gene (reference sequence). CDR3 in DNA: TGTGCCAGCAGCCCCGACACCAATTATGGCTACACCTTC. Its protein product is CASSPDTNYGYTF.

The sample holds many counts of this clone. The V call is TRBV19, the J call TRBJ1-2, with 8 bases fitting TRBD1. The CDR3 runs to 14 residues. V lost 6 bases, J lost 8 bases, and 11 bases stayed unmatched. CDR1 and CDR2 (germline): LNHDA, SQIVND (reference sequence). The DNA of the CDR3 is TGTGCCAGTAGAGTGGGGGACAGGCCAAGCGGCTACACCTTC. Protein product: CASRVGDRPSGYTF.

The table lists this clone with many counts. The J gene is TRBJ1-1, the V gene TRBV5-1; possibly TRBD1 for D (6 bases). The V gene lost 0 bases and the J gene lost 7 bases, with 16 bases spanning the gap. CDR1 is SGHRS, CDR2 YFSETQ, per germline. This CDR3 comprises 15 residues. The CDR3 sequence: CASSLGTGHSFEAFF. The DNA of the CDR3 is TGCGCCAGCAGCTTGGGGACGGGACACTCTTTTGAAGCTTTCTTT.

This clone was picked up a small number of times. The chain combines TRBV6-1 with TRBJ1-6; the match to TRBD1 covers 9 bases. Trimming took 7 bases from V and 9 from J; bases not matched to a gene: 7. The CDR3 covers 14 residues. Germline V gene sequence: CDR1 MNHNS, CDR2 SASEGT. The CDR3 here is CASIRDREASPLHF. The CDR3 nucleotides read TGTGCCAGCATCCGGGACAGGGAGGCTTCACCCCTCCACTTT.

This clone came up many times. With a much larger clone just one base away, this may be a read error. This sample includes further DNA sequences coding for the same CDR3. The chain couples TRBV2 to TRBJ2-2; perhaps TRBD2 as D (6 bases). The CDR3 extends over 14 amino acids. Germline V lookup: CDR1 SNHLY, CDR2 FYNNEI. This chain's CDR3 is CASRGNSGTGELFF. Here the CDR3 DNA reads TGTGCCAGCAGGGGGAATAGCGGCACCGGGGAGCTGTTCTTT.

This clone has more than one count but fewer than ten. This CDR3 is CASSITITDTQYF. The CDR3 DNA sequence: TGTGCCAGCAGTATCACTATTACAGATACGCAGTATTTT. This chain uses TRBV27 with TRBJ2-3; D gene ambiguous. Germline V lookup: CDR1 MNHEY, CDR2 SMNVEV (reference sequence). Between the trimmed V and J ends, which lost 5 bases and 3 bases, there was a span of 9 bases. The CDR3 has 13 residues.

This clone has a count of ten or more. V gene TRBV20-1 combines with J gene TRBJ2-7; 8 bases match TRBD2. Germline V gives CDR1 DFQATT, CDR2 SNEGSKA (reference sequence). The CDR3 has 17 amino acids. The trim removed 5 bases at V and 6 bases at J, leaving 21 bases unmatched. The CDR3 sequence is CSAPTSLSGSLVLEQYF. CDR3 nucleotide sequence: TGCAGTGCTCCCACCTCCTTAAGCGGGAGCTTGGTTCTCGAGCAGTACTTC.

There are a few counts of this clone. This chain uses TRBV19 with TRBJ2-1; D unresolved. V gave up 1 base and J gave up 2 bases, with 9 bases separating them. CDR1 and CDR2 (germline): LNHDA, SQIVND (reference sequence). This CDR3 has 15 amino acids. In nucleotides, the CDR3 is TGTGCCAGTAGTATAGCCCCCACTCCCTACAATGAGCAGTTCTTC. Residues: CASSIAPTPYNEQFF.

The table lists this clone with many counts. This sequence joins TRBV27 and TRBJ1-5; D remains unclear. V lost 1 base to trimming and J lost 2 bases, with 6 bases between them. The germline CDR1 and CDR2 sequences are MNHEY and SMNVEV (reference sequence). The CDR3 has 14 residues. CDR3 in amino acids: CASSLWPGNQPQHF. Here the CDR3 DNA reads TGTGCCAGCAGTTTATGGCCAGGCAATCAGCCCCAGCATTTT.

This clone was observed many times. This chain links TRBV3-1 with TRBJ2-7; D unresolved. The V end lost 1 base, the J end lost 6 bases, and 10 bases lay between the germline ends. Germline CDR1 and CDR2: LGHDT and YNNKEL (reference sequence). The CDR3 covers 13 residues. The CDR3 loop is CASSQGLGSEQYV. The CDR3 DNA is TGTGCCAGCAGCCAAGGTTTGGGATCCGAGCAGTACGTC.

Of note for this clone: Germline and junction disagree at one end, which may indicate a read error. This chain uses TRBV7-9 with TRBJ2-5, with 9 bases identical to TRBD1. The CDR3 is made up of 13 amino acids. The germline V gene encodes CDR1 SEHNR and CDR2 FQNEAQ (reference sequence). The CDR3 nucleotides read TGTACCAGCAGCCCGGAGACAGGGGGGACCCAGTACTTC. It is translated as CTSSPETGGTQYF.

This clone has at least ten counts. CDR3 DNA sequence: TGTGCCAGCAGCCTCGAGCCCGGGGGGGGTTCCTACGAGCAGTACGTC. Protein sequence: CASSLEPGGGSYEQYV. This chain links TRBV5-5 with TRBJ2-7; 8 nucleotides line up with TRBD2. The CDR3 is 16 amino acids. CDR1 and CDR2 from the germline V gene are SGHKS and YYEKEE (reference sequence). Trimming cost V 4 bases and J 1 base; bases outside gene matches: 10.

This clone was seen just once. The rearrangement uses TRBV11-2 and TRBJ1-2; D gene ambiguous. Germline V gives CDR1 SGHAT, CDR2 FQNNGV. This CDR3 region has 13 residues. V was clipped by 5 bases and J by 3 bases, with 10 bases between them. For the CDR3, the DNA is TGTGCCAGCAGCCCTACGGTTGACTATGGCTACACCTTC. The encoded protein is CASSPTVDYGYTF.

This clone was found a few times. The CDR3 coding sequence is TGTGCCAGCAGCCCCGCAGGCGGGAGGGCCCCAGATACGCAGTATTTT. Protein sequence: CASSPAGGRAPDTQYF. The chain links TRBV6-1 to TRBJ2-3; 9 positions match TRBD2. Trimming at V came to 6 bases and at J to 4 bases, leaving 11 bases not matched to a gene. The germline V gene encodes CDR1 MNHNS and CDR2 SASEGT. CDR3 length equals 16 residues.